These 10 T cell receptor beta chains were sequenced from one sample in a study of CD8 T cells in ankylosing spondylitis. MiXCR was run by TCRdb on the 5' RACE reads, yielding one entry per CDR3 protein. The table lists some 220,000 distinct CDR3 sequences, 8% to 11% of them singletons. The specimen was blood, either unsorted or a sorted T cell fraction (not recorded which). All receptors come from a male donor with ankylosing spondylitis or in good health (not recorded which).

This clonotype was counted at least ten times. This chain joins TRBV21-1 and TRBJ2-7; TRBD1 is the table's D call, not checked against the DNA. TRBV21-1 is annotated as a pseudogene. This CDR3 comprises 16 residues. CDR3 sequence reads: CASSMGDRDGMYEQYF. CDR3 nucleotides: TGTGCCAGCAGCATGGGGGACAGGGACGGTATGTACGAGCAGTACTTC.

Only a few counts were recorded for this clonotype. This chain uses TRBV18 with TRBJ2-1, with 10 bases aligning to TRBD2. Germline V lookup: CDR1 KGHSH, CDR2 LQKENI. This CDR3 comprises 15 residues. After removal of 1 base from V and 8 bases from J, the junction contained 5 bases not matched to a gene. CDR3 sequence reads: CASSPLLAGDYEQFF. CDR3 DNA: TGTGCCAGCTCACCACTTCTAGCGGGAGACTATGAGCAGTTCTTC. Complete variable domain (other parts from reference TRBV18 and TRBJ2-1): NAGVMQNPRHLVRRRGQEARLRCSPMKGHSHVYWYRQLPEEGLKFMVYLQKENIIDESGMPKERFSAEFPKEGPSILRIQQVVRGDSAAYFCASSPLLAGDYEQFFGPGTRLTVL.

The table lists this clonotype with many counts. This sequence joins TRBV7-9 and TRBJ1-1; 8 nucleotides agree with TRBD1. CDR1 and CDR2 (germline): SEHNR, FQNEAQ (reference sequence). Unmatched junction bases numbered 1, after V lost 3 bases and J lost 4 bases. The CDR3 totals 13 residues. In nucleotides, the CDR3 is TGTGCCAGCAGCTTCCAGGGGGCCACTGAAGCTTTCTTT. Amino acid sequence: CASSFQGATEAFF.

Ten or more counts support this clonotype. This chain links TRBV27 with TRBJ2-7; unclear D gene. V was clipped by 2 bases and J by 3 bases, with 11 bases between them. Germline V gives CDR1 MNHEY, CDR2 SMNVEV (reference sequence). The CDR3 runs 14 residues. The CDR3 sequence: CASSLSQSFYEQYF. CDR3 in DNA: TGTGCCAGCAGTTTAAGTCAGTCCTTCTACGAGCAGTACTTC.

There are many counts of this clonotype. This chain uses TRBV5-1 with TRBJ2-3, with 9 nucleotides matching TRBD2. The CDR3 has 18 amino acids. Per the germline V gene, CDR1 is SGHRS and CDR2 is YFSETQ. The J segment lost 5 bases and the V segment lost 0 bases, leaving 13 bases of the junction unmatched. The CDR3 DNA sequence: TGCGCCAGCAGCTTGGTCAGTAGCGGGGGACCCTGGGGAGATACGCAGTATTTT. Translated: CASSLVSSGGPWGDTQYF.

This clonotype has a handful of counts. The chain's CDR3 is CASSEGLAGADTQYF. The CDR3 nucleotides are TGTGCCAGCAGTGAAGGACTAGCGGGAGCAGATACGCAGTATTTT. The chain combines TRBV6-1 with TRBJ2-3; 12 bases line up with TRBD2. Unmatched junction bases numbered 0, after V lost 1 base and J lost 4 bases. In germline, CDR1 is MNHNS, CDR2 SASEGT. The CDR3 consists of 15 residues.

The rearrangement links TRBV7-9 to TRBJ1-1; D call uncertain. From germline, CDR1 is SEHNR and CDR2 FQNEAQ (reference sequence). The CDR3 is 11 residues long. V gave up 2 bases and J gave up 9 bases, with 7 bases separating them. The CDR3 is CASSLIRKAFF. CDR3 sequence (DNA): TGTGCCAGCAGCTTAATCAGAAAAGCTTTCTTT.

The chain has TRBV11-2 and TRBJ1-6, with 10 bases that match TRBD1. J gave up 7 bases and V 4 bases, and 10 bases lay outside the gene matches. Germline V gives CDR1 SGHAT, CDR2 FQNNGV. The CDR3 extends over 17 amino acids. The CDR3 sequence: CASSWGQGNSGNSPLHF. CDR3 nucleotide sequence: TGTGCCAGCAGCTGGGGACAGGGGAACTCAGGGAATTCACCCCTCCACTTT.

The table lists this clonotype with many counts. The V call is TRBV12-3 or TRBV12-4, the J call TRBJ2-2; maybe TRBD2 (7 bases). This CDR3 contains 15 residues. V was cut by 2 bases and J by 4 bases, with 11 bases left in between. The CDR3 bases are TGTGCCAGCAGTTTACGGGGGGCGGGCACCGGGGAGCTGTTTTTT. This gives the protein CASSLRGAGTGELFF.

The V call is TRBV4-1, the J call TRBJ2-5, with 8 positions matching TRBD2. The CDR3 has 16 residues. The J segment lost 5 bases and the V segment lost 1 base, leaving 9 bases of the junction unmatched. Looked up from germline, CDR1 is MGHRA and CDR2 is YSYEKL. The CDR3 DNA follows: TGCGCCAGCAGCCAAGCGAATAGCGGGACCAGGGAGACCCAGTACTTC. It translates to CASSQANSGTRETQYF.